This T cell receptor beta chain was obtained from a study of blood T cell repertoires in COVID-19. Study context: From T cells, B-cell-depleted T cells, or PBMCs came the material, which was cDNA or gDNA.

Libraries were prepared by immunoSEQ multiplex PCR; TCRdb keeps only in-frame clonotypes and omits some of them. The table records 190,000 or so clones, around 86% of them present only once. Germline V gives CDR1 GTSNPN, CDR2 SVGIG (reference sequence). The CDR3 is 13 amino acids. Trimming removed 3 bases from V and 7 bases from J; junction bases left unmatched: 8. The V gene is TRBV30, the J gene TRBJ1-2, with 7 bases identical to TRBD1. The origin of this receptor is a man aged 35-49 years with active or convalescent COVID-19. The sequenced material came from peripheral blood. The CDR3 bases are TGTGCCTGGAGGGGACAGACGGGAAGTGGCTACACCTTC. It yields the protein CAWRGQTGSGYTF.